A single sample is the source of the 15 T cell receptor beta chains below, sequenced in a study of cytomegalovirus exposure and HLA in healthy donors. In the PCR, 60 Vbeta and 13 Jbeta primers were used. Sequenced by immunoSEQ multiplex PCR; TCRdb stores in-frame clones only, minus some. The sample has under 200,000 clones, about two thirds seen once. Sequencing input: PBMCs. Every receptor here comes from a woman aged 18-29 years in good health and CMV-seropositive.

V usage is TRBV4-1 and J usage is TRBJ1-2; D is possibly TRBD1 (6 bases). This CDR3 region has 15 residues. V was shortened by 0 bases and J by 0 bases, with 8 bases between the two germline ends. CDR1 is MGHRA, CDR2 YSYEKL, per germline. The DNA for the CDR3 is TGCGCCAGCAGCCAAGAAGGACAGCCTAACTATGGCTACACCTTC. It codes for CASSQEGQPNYGYTF.

The rearrangement joins TRBV5-6 to TRBJ1-1; D gene ambiguous. V lost 0 bases, J lost 1 base, and 16 bases lay in between. CDR3 length: 17 residues. Germline V gene lookup returns CDR1 SGHDT and CDR2 YYEEEE. The CDR3 spells CASSLEFGAVPNTEAFF. CDR3 coding DNA: TGTGCCAGCAGCTTGGAATTTGGAGCAGTCCCGAACACTGAAGCTTTCTTT. Full variable domain (outside the CDR3, taken from reference TRBV5-6 and TRBJ1-1): DAGVTQSPTHLIKTRGQQVTLRCSPKSGHDTVSWYQQALGQGPQFIFQYYEEEERQRGNFPDRFSGHQFPNYSSELNVNALLLGDSALYLCASSLEFGAVPNTEAFFGQGTRLTVV.

This chain connects TRBV5-1 to TRBJ2-2, with TRBD2 as a possible D gene (6 bases). CDR1 and CDR2 from the germline V gene are SGHRS and YFSETQ. Trimming took off 1 base at V and 1 base at J, with 11 bases between the two ends. The CDR3 covers 16 residues. In DNA form, the CDR3 reads TGCGCCAGCAGCTTGTATCAAGCGGGGAACACCGGGGAGCTGTTTTTT. It specifies CASSLYQAGNTGELFF.

The chain combines TRBV18 with TRBJ2-2; unclear D gene. The CDR3 spans 13 residues. Per germline, CDR1 KGHSH and CDR2 LQKENI. The germline V and J ends were trimmed by 2 bases and 3 bases, with 4 bases remaining between them. The CDR3 region has the DNA TGTGCCAGCTCACCATATGACACCGGGGAGCTGTTTTTT. It yields the protein CASSPYDTGELFF.

The rearrangement uses TRBV27 and TRBJ1-2; the match to TRBD1 covers 11 bases. This CDR3 contains 14 residues. CDR1 is MNHEY and CDR2 is SMNVEV in the germline V gene (reference sequence). V lost 6 bases to trimming and J lost 3 bases; unmatched junction nucleotides: 3. The CDR3: CASRGTGGDYGYTF. The DNA for the CDR3 is TGTGCCAGCAGGGGGACAGGGGGAGACTATGGCTACACCTTC.

This sequence joins TRBV7-2 and TRBJ1-1, with D uncertain. Trimming removed 7 bases from V and 5 bases from J, with 20 bases in between. Germline V gene data show CDR1 as SGHTA and CDR2 as FQGNSA. The CDR3 totals 15 residues. CDR3 loop: CASTKEALGGTEAFF. The CDR3 DNA follows: TGTGCCAGCACCAAAGAAGCGTTGGGAGGGACTGAAGCTTTCTTT.

In its sample, this clone was seen a few times. The V call is TRBV5-1, the J call TRBJ2-1; 7 bases agree with TRBD1. The CDR3 loop spans 16 amino acids. Losses at the gene ends were 0 bases for V and 4 bases for J; bases not matched to a gene: 7. The germline V gene encodes CDR1 SGHRS and CDR2 YFSETQ. CDR3: CASSLELGQIYNEQFF. The DNA for the CDR3 is TGCGCCAGCAGCTTGGAATTGGGACAGATTTACAATGAGCAGTTCTTC.

The chain has TRBV28 and TRBJ1-2, with D possibly being TRBD1 (5 bases). V was pared by 3 bases and J by 8 bases, with 10 bases between. Germline V gives CDR1 MDHEN, CDR2 SYDVKM. CDR3 length equals 12 residues. DNA of the CDR3: TGTGCCAGCAGTTTGACAGCGGGAGGCTACACCTTC. Residues: CASSLTAGGYTF.

This clone was counted a few times. The V gene is TRBV4-1, the J gene TRBJ2-7; D is unresolved. CDR1 and CDR2 from the germline V gene are MGHRA and YSYEKL. There are 13 residues in the CDR3. The germline V and J ends were trimmed by 1 base and 3 bases, with 7 bases remaining between them. The CDR3 region is CASSQVEYYEQYF. CDR3 nucleotides: TGCGCCAGCAGCCAAGTGGAGTACTACGAGCAGTACTTC.

Only a few counts were recorded for this clone. The chain combines TRBV7-9 with TRBJ1-2; 7 bases line up with TRBD1. Germline V gene sequence: CDR1 SEHNR, CDR2 FQNEAQ (reference sequence). This CDR3 region has 17 residues. The J segment lost 2 bases and the V segment lost 5 bases, leaving 14 bases of the junction unmatched. CDR3: CASSPGQPSTTNYGYTF. Written as DNA, the CDR3 is TGTGCCAGCAGCCCGGGACAGCCTTCTACAACAAACTATGGCTACACCTTC.

Notes on this clone: One end of the junction varies from germline; a read error may be responsible. The rearrangement links TRBV28 to TRBJ1-5, with 8 bases that match TRBD1. The germline V gene has CDR1 MDHEN and CDR2 SYDVKM. The CDR3 consists of 15 residues. CDR3 in amino acids: CASRLGQGSYQPQHF. DNA of the CDR3: TGTGCCAGCAGACTCGGACAGGGTAGCTATCAGCCCCAGCATTTT.

This chain links TRBV9 with TRBJ1-1; unclear D gene. This CDR3 is built from 13 residues. Germline CDR1 and CDR2: SGDLS and YYNGEE. Deletions cut 5 bases from V and 3 bases from J, with 11 bases between. The chain's CDR3 is CASSVREDTEAFF. CDR3 bases: TGTGCCAGCAGTGTGAGGGAGGACACTGAAGCTTTCTTT.

CDR3 protein: CASSYRGSPIYNEQFF. CDR3 nucleotides: TGTGCCAGCAGTTATCGGGGGTCCCCCATATACAATGAGCAGTTCTTC. The gene calls are TRBV6-5 and TRBJ2-1; D may be TRBD2 (6 bases). Germline lookup yields CDR1 MNHEY and CDR2 SVGAGI. The CDR3 loop spans 16 amino acids. Between the trimmed V and J ends, which lost 3 bases and 4 bases, there was a span of 16 bases.

The rearrangement links TRBV10-3 to TRBJ1-6, with TRBD1 matching 7 bases. The CDR3 totals 15 residues. The V gene end was trimmed by 3 bases and the J gene end by 3 bases; junction bases not matched to a gene: 2. Germline V gene lookup returns CDR1 ENHRY and CDR2 SYGVKD. In nucleotides, the CDR3 is TGTGCCATCAGTGATAGGGACAGCTATAATTCACCCCTCCACTTT. Residues: CAISDRDSYNSPLHF.

V and J are TRBV2 and TRBJ1-5, with TRBD1 matching over 7 bases. The CDR3 runs to 16 residues. From germline, CDR1 is SNHLY and CDR2 FYNNEI. The V and J ends lost 6 bases and 2 bases, in that order; junction bases with no gene match: 10. CDR3 sequence (DNA): TGTGCCAGCAGGAGCCAGATTACAGGGGGCAATCAGCCCCAGCATTTT. It specifies CASRSQITGGNQPQHF. The full variable domain, in which reference TRBV2 and TRBJ1-5 provide the parts outside the CDR3, is EPEVTQTPSHQVTQMGQEVILRCVPISNHLYFYWYRQILGQKVEFLVSFYNNEISEKSEIFDDQFSVERPDGSNFTLKIRSTKLEDSAMYFCASRSQITGGNQPQHFGDGTRLSIL.